One and the same sample provided the 10 T cell receptor beta chains below, sequenced in a study of blood T cells in healthy people across ages. Primers used in a second PCR of roughly 7 to 11 cycles were a sample-barcoded 5' primer and a J-beta primer mix. TCRdb processed the 5' RACE reads anew with MiXCR; each CDR3 protein has one entry. This table has about 640,000 distinct CDR3 sequences, roughly 53% appearing once. The sequencing input was blood. The receptors come from a man in his sixties in good health.

This clonotype was recorded a few times. The chain uses TRBV7-2 and TRBJ2-1, with TRBD2 identical over 7 bases. With 2 bases clipped from V and 4 bases from J, the junction kept 5 bases outside the gene matches. Looked up from germline, CDR1 is SGHTA and CDR2 is FQGNSA. The CDR3 covers 15 residues. The DNA for the CDR3 is TGTGCCAGCAGCTTATATGCGGGGGAGTACAATGAGCAGTTCTTC. Its translation: CASSLYAGEYNEQFF.

The chain uses TRBV20-1 and TRBJ2-3; 15 bases are a match to TRBD2. This CDR3 comprises 15 residues. Germline CDR1 reads DFQATT; CDR2 reads SNEGSKA (reference sequence). Trimming removed 5 bases from V and 5 bases from J; junction bases left unmatched: 5. The CDR3 loop is CSAWGLAGGGDTQYF. In nucleotides, the CDR3 is TGCAGTGCTTGGGGACTAGCGGGGGGAGGAGATACGCAGTATTTT.

This clonotype was picked up a small number of times. The genes are TRBV5-1 and TRBJ2-1, with TRBD1 identical over 7 bases. The J segment lost 5 bases and the V segment lost 2 bases, leaving 7 bases of the junction unmatched. This CDR3 contains 15 residues. CDR1 and CDR2 from the germline V gene are SGHRS and YFSETQ. The CDR3 sequence: CASSLGGGLHNEQFF. In DNA, the CDR3 is TGCGCCAGCAGCTTAGGGGGCGGACTTCACAATGAGCAGTTCTTC.

V and J are TRBV12-3 or TRBV12-4 and TRBJ2-1; 8 bases are a match to TRBD2. Germline trimming cut 7 bases from V and 1 base from J; bases unmatched to any gene: 9. The CDR3 has 16 residues. CDR3 residues: CASTQRGGLSYNEQFF. The CDR3 region has the DNA TGTGCCAGCACCCAACGCGGGGGGCTGTCCTACAATGAGCAGTTCTTC.

This clonotype was seen repeatedly, ten times or more. The chain joins TRBV5-6 to TRBJ2-5; TRBD2 agrees at 7 bases. Trimming removed 1 base from V and 2 bases from J; junction bases left unmatched: 8. The CDR3 runs 16 residues. Germline CDR1 and CDR2: SGHDT and YYEEEE. The CDR3 here is CASSLRASGLQETQYF. The CDR3 coding sequence is TGTGCCAGCAGCTTGCGGGCTAGCGGATTGCAAGAGACCCAGTACTTC.

This clonotype was counted between two and nine times. The chain recombines TRBV5-1 with TRBJ1-1; a possible D gene is TRBD1 (5 bases). With 7 bases removed from V and 0 bases from J, the gap between germline ends came to 16 bases. The CDR3 sequence is 15 residues long. CDR1 and CDR2 from the germline V gene are SGHRS and YFSETQ. The CDR3 is CASRPGDRMNTEAFF. CDR3 sequence (DNA): TGCGCCAGCCGACCGGGGGACCGCATGAACACTGAAGCTTTCTTT.

The chain links TRBV29-1 to TRBJ2-3; D remains unclear. The germline V and J ends were trimmed by 4 bases and 3 bases, with 8 bases remaining between them. Germline lookup yields CDR1 SQVTM and CDR2 ANQGSEA. CDR3 length equals 12 residues. The CDR3 loop reads CSVGVRTDTQYF. The CDR3 DNA sequence: TGCAGCGTTGGGGTCCGGACAGATACGCAGTATTTT.

A few counts support this clonotype. The rearrangement joins TRBV28 to TRBJ2-4; TRBD1 aligns across 8 bases. The CDR3 sequence is 15 residues long. Unmatched junction bases numbered 7, after V lost 5 bases and J lost 4 bases. Germline V lookup: CDR1 MDHEN, CDR2 SYDVKM. The CDR3 DNA reads TGTGCCAGCAGTACCCCCACAGGGGGAAAAAACATTCAGTACTTC. This sequence encodes CASSTPTGGKNIQYF.

This clonotype was observed a handful of times. The CDR3 loop is CASSSSREGETQYF. DNA for the CDR3: TGTGCCAGCAGTTCGAGCAGGGAGGGCGAGACCCAGTACTTC. This chain links TRBV28 with TRBJ2-5, with 7 bases aligning to TRBD2. V trimming: 4 bases; J trimming: 5 bases; junction bases outside the gene matches: 7. This CDR3 is 14 amino acids long. The germline V gene encodes CDR1 MDHEN and CDR2 SYDVKM.

There are a few counts of this clonotype. As DNA, the CDR3 is TGTGCCAGCAGTTTTTGGCGGGGGGAGGGCAATGAGCAGTTCTTC. It specifies CASSFWRGEGNEQFF. V gene TRBV28 combines with J gene TRBJ2-1, with 8 bases lining up with TRBD2. CDR3 size: 15 residues. Trimming removed 3 bases from V and 6 bases from J; junction bases left unmatched: 7. CDR1 is MDHEN and CDR2 is SYDVKM in the germline V gene.